These 7 T cell receptor beta chains originate from one sample sequenced in a study of T cells in Graves' hyperthyroidism and ophthalmopathy (dated by TCRdb to the late 2010s). Preparation of the library involved multiplex PCR. TCRdb shows the sequencer as Illumina HiSeq 2000. Amplification of TCR beta CDR3 regions was carried out from RNA transcripts. The first round of RT-PCR for the TCR CDR3 was performed with the HTBI primer set and the Qiagen OneStep RT-PCR kit. TCRdb passed the public sequencing reads through fastp at Q25 and MiXCR, retaining productive beta sequences. Merged by CDR3 protein, the rows form single entries marked with the most common genes and DNA. For this sample the table gives around 250,000 distinct CDR3 sequences, of which approximately 25% were detected only once. The top ten clones comprise about a third of the sample. What was sequenced was blood. The receptor set was obtained from a woman aged 40-49 years with Graves' ophthalmopathy.

This clonotype has ten or more counts. The chain employs TRBV28 and TRBJ2-7; D is uncertain. This CDR3 region has 12 residues. The germline V and J ends were trimmed by 2 bases and 7 bases, with 9 bases remaining between them. The germline V gene has CDR1 MDHEN and CDR2 SYDVKM. CDR3 sequence reads: CASSLGRSEQYF. The CDR3 DNA reads as TGTGCCAGCAGTTTAGGCCGGTCTGAGCAGTACTTC.

Only one count was recorded for this clonotype. The CDR3 here is CASSYDGTPEPYGYTF. DNA for the CDR3: TGTGCCAGCAGTTACGACGGGACACCAGAACCCTATGGCTACACCTTC. This chain connects TRBV6-5 to TRBJ1-2; possibly TRBD1 for D (6 bases). The CDR3 is 16 amino acids. Trimming took off 2 bases at V and 4 bases at J, with 17 bases between the two ends. The germline V gene encodes CDR1 MNHEY and CDR2 SVGAGI.

The table lists this clonotype with many counts. The chain couples TRBV30 to TRBJ2-7; D gene ambiguous. This CDR3 contains 12 residues. Germline V gene lookup returns CDR1 GTSNPN and CDR2 SVGIG (reference sequence). The ends were cut back, 0 bases at V and 9 bases at J, with 12 bases in the middle. For the CDR3, the DNA is TGTGCCTGGAGTGTAGGTCTTTCCGCGCAGTACTTC. It specifies CAWSVGLSAQYF.

In this sample, this clonotype turned up many times. The V and J genes are TRBV28 and TRBJ2-7; the match to TRBD1 covers 12 bases. In germline, CDR1 is MDHEN, CDR2 SYDVKM. CDR3 length: 19 amino acids. V lost 4 bases and J lost 4; bases outside the gene matches: 17. This CDR3 is CASSYIPGTGGLQPYEQYF. The CDR3 nucleotides are TGTGCCAGCAGTTATATCCCAGGGACAGGGGGCCTACAACCTTACGAGCAGTACTTC.

The gene calls are TRBV19 and TRBJ2-5; no clear D gene. CDR1 is LNHDA, CDR2 SQIVND, per germline (reference sequence). V was clipped by 3 bases and J by 7 bases, with 15 bases between them. There are 14 residues in the CDR3. DNA for the CDR3: TGTGCCAGTAGTATCCAGGACCAGCCCAGGACCCAGTACTTC. This translates into CASSIQDQPRTQYF. Variable domain in full (rest from reference TRBV19 and TRBJ2-5): DGGITQSPKYLFRKEGQNVTLSCEQNLNHDAMYWYRQDPGQGLRLIYYSQIVNDFQKGDIAEGYSVSREKKESFPLTVTSAQKNPTAFYLCASSIQDQPRTQYFGPGTRLLVL.

The V and J genes are TRBV2 and TRBJ2-5; 13 bases are a match to TRBD2. Trimming took 4 bases from V and 2 from J; bases not matched to a gene: 4. The CDR3 is 16 amino acids. Per germline, CDR1 SNHLY and CDR2 FYNNEI. The CDR3 DNA follows: TGTGCCAGCAGTGGGGGACTAGCGGGAAGACAAGAGACCCAGTACTTC. Translating gives CASSGGLAGRQETQYF.

This chain uses TRBV5-1 with TRBJ1-1; D uncertain. Germline V gene data show CDR1 as SGHRS and CDR2 as YFSETQ. Trimming took off 2 bases at V and 2 bases at J, with 7 bases between the two ends. The CDR3 consists of 13 residues. The CDR3 loop reads CASSLFGNTEAFF. CDR3 DNA sequence: TGCGCCAGCAGCTTATTCGGAAACACTGAAGCTTTCTTT.